A selection of T cell receptor beta chains follows, all from one sample in a study of blood T cell repertoires in COVID-19. Profiling relied on immunoSEQ multiplex PCR, and the TCRdb table lists in-frame clones only, not all of them. The sample lists fewer than 70,000 clones; over 80% were seen once. Sequences were obtained from peripheral blood. The receptor source for this set is a human donor in a cohort sampled during active COVID-19. The CDR3 runs from the conserved cysteine through the conserved F or W. A D gene is named only where the DNA matches it firmly. Size values are once, few and many counts, or a class for expanded clones, and some rows have none.

D gene	J gene	clone size	V gene	CDR3 protein	CDR3 DNA
.	TRBJ2-7	once	TRBV5-6	CASSLSAGATYEQYF	TGTGCCAGCAGCTTGTCAGCAGGGGCGACCTACGAGCAGTACTTC
.	TRBJ1-1	.	TRBV6-5	CASSFGVVTEAFF	TGTGCCAGCAGTTTCGGGGTGGTCACTGAAGCTTTCTTT
.	TRBJ2-5	.	TRBV19	CASVRGPGETQYF	TGTGCCAGCGTTAGAGGGCCTGGAGAGACCCAGTACTTC
.	TRBJ1-2	.	TRBV7-2	CASSLGPGFLLDGYTF	TGTGCCAGCAGCTTAGGCCCAGGGTTTTTATTAGATGGCTACACCTTC
.	TRBJ1-1	once	TRBV6-5	CASSQTGGTEAFF	TGTGCCAGCAGTCAGACAGGTGGGACTGAAGCTTTCTTT
TRBD1	TRBJ1-2	.	TRBV7-9	CASSLGQGDVRYGYTF	TGTGCCAGCAGCCTGGGACAGGGGGATGTTAGGTATGGCTACACCTTC
.	TRBJ1-4	.	TRBV18	CASSPRGNEKLFF	TGTGCCAGCTCACCGCGGGGAAATGAAAAACTGTTTTTT
TRBD2	TRBJ2-1	.	TRBV7-9	CASSSPVERSGRAGGEQFF	TGTGCCAGCAGCTCACCGGTCGAGAGGAGCGGGAGGGCCGGGGGTGAGCAGTTCTTC
.	TRBJ2-3	.	TRBV5-1	CASSLDSPDTQYF	TGCGCCAGCAGCTTAGACAGCCCAGATACGCAGTATTTT
TRBD2	TRBJ2-1	.	TRBV27	CASSSPHPTSGGAGEQFF	TGTGCCAGCAGTTCCCCCCACCCGACTAGCGGGGGGGCCGGTGAGCAGTTCTTC
.	TRBJ2-3	once	TRBV4-1	CASSHPSDTQYF	TGCGCCAGCAGCCATCCTAGCGATACGCAGTATTTT
TRBD2	TRBJ2-5	.	TRBV10-1	CASSDRASGDQETQYF	TGCGCCAGCAGTGACCGAGCTAGCGGGGACCAAGAGACCCAGTACTTC
TRBD2	TRBJ2-1	.	TRBV7-9	CASSLVLSGGADEQFF	TGTGCCAGCAGCTTAGTGTTGAGCGGGGGGGCGGATGAGCAGTTCTTC
.	TRBJ2-2	.	TRBV19	CASSEQGVYGELFF	TGTGCCAGTAGTGAACAAGGGGTGTACGGGGAGCTGTTTTTT
.	TRBJ2-6	.	TRBV5-6	CASISGWRVSGANVLTF	TGTGCCAGCATCTCCGGGTGGAGGGTCTCTGGGGCCAACGTCCTGACTTTC
TRBD1	TRBJ1-1	.	TRBV29-1	CSVGQGASAEAFF	TGCAGCGTTGGACAGGGGGCCTCCGCTGAAGCTTTCTTT
.	TRBJ2-2	.	TRBV19	CASSIRGTTNTGELFF	TGTGCCAGTAGTATTCGGGGTACCACGAACACCGGGGAGCTGTTTTTT
TRBD1	TRBJ2-3	.	TRBV19	CASSSNRGRNTDTQYF	TGTGCCAGTAGTAGCAACAGGGGGCGAAACACAGATACGCAGTATTTT
TRBD1	TRBJ2-4	.	TRBV27	CASSLRTGGAKNIQYF	TGTGCCAGCAGTTTAAGGACAGGGGGGGCCAAAAACATTCAGTACTTC
TRBD1	TRBJ1-2	.	TRBV20-1	CSASPGGEGIYGYTF	TGCAGTGCTAGTCCAGGGGGCGAAGGCATCTATGGCTACACCTTC
TRBD1	TRBJ1-4	.	TRBV28	CASSLPDREELFF	TGTGCCAGCAGTTTACCCGACAGGGAGGAACTGTTTTTT
.	TRBJ1-2	.	TRBV18	CASSLFDSRPNYGYTF	TGTGCCAGCTCACTATTCGACAGCCGGCCTAACTATGGCTACACCTTC
TRBD2	TRBJ2-3	.	TRBV13	CASSSGLAGGPVTDTQYF	TGTGCCAGCAGCTCGGGACTAGCGGGAGGGCCTGTGACAGATACGCAGTATTTT
TRBD1	TRBJ2-7	.	TRBV9	CASSLTGTEAYEQYF	TGTGCCAGCAGCCTTACCGGGACAGAAGCCTACGAGCAGTACTTC
TRBD1	TRBJ2-7	once	TRBV19	CASSRPGQGDEQYF	TGTGCCAGTAGTCGGCCGGGACAGGGGGACGAGCAGTACTTC
TRBD2	TRBJ2-7	.	TRBV9	CASSVAGGTAGGSYEQYF	TGTGCCAGCAGCGTAGCTGGGGGGACGGCGGGGGGTTCCTACGAGCAGTACTTC
.	TRBJ2-1	.	TRBV2	CASLWGGRSYNEQFF	TGTGCCAGCCTTTGGGGGGGCCGCTCCTACAATGAGCAGTTCTTC
TRBD2	TRBJ2-1	.	TRBV5-8	CASSLELAGSFF	TGTGCCAGCAGCTTGGAACTAGCGGGATCGTTCTTC
TRBD2	TRBJ2-3	once	TRBV7-9	CASIRGGAGVIDTQYF	TGTGCCAGCATAAGGGGAGGAGCGGGAGTCATAGATACGCAGTATTTT
.	TRBJ1-5	.	TRBV6-5	CASRNRDSNQPQHF	TGTGCCAGCAGAAACAGGGATAGCAATCAGCCCCAGCATTTT